This T cell receptor beta chain was retrieved from a study of shared clonotypes between healthy human individuals. Study conclusions and caveats: Several donors shared approximately 5% of their naive CD4 clonotypes.

Notes on this clone: What it binds is not known.

Germline-derived CDR1 and CDR2 are SGHTA and FQGTGA. V shed 3 bases and J shed 3 bases, with 14 bases lying between them. This CDR3 spans 15 amino acids. Clones were read by immunoSEQ multiplex PCR, and TCRdb kept only the in-frame ones, dropping some. Here the sample spans 1.6 million or so clones, 96% being singletons. The TCR was taken from a man aged 25-45 years in good health. Sequences were obtained from naive CD4+ T cells sorted from blood. Described subset: CD45RA+ positively selected. The chain carries TRBV7-3 and TRBJ1-2; possibly TRBD1 for D (5 bases). Here the CDR3 reads CASSFTGRGDYGYTF. The DNA for the CDR3 is TGTGCCAGCAGCTTCACCGGAAGAGGGGACTATGGCTACACCTTC.